Shown below are 9 T cell receptor beta chains from a single sample sequenced in a study of cytomegalovirus exposure and HLA in healthy donors. Primers included in the PCR were 60 Vbeta and 13 Jbeta primers. This table comes from immunoSEQ multiplex PCR, and its TCRdb copy is limited to in-frame clones, with some not included. The sample lists 150,000 to 160,000 clones; approximately 80% were seen once. Source material: PBMCs. These receptors came from a man aged 30 to 45 in good health and CMV-seropositive.

The V call is TRBV10-2, the J call TRBJ2-7; 8 bases fit TRBD2. V shed 3 bases, J shed 2 bases, and the junction held 18 bases outside the gene matches. CDR3 length equals 19 residues. Germline V gene data show CDR1 as WSHSY and CDR2 as SAAADI. In DNA form, the CDR3 reads TGCGCCAGCAGTGACCTACCCGGGAGGGCCGAGATTCAGCCCTACGAGCAGTACTTC. Its translation is CASSDLPGRAEIQPYEQYF.

Only one count was recorded for this clone. The chain is built from TRBV10-3 and TRBJ2-2, with 7 bases aligning to TRBD2. The CDR3 loop spans 16 amino acids. Germline CDR1 and CDR2: ENHRY and SYGVKD. Trimming removed 4 bases from V and 11 bases from J; junction bases left unmatched: 16. The chain's CDR3 is CAISGYEGLQDGELFF. The CDR3, as DNA: TGTGCCATCAGTGGCTATGAGGGACTACAGGACGGCGAGCTGTTTTTT.

The chain has TRBV28 and TRBJ2-2; 10 nucleotides align to TRBD1. Germline V lookup: CDR1 MDHEN, CDR2 SYDVKM. J lost 9 bases, V lost 2 bases, and 3 bases had no gene match. The CDR3 length is 14 residues. The CDR3 DNA reads as TGTGCCAGCAGTTTACCGGGACAGGGGTGGGAGCTGTTTTTT. Translating gives CASSLPGQGWELFF.

The CDR3 DNA reads as TGTGCCAGCAGCCTAAACCCCACAGATACGCAGTATTTT. As protein: CASSLNPTDTQYF. The chain recombines TRBV7-2 with TRBJ2-3; no clear D gene. Trimming pared 5 bases from V and 2 bases from J, leaving 8 bases between. The CDR3 loop spans 13 amino acids. The germline V gene encodes CDR1 SGHTA and CDR2 FQGNSA. The variable domain in full, with the rest retrieved from reference TRBV7-2 and TRBJ2-3, is GAGVSQSPSNKVTEKGKDVELRCDPISGHTALYWYRQSLGQGLEFLIYFQGNSAPDKSGLPSDRFSAERTGGSVSTLTIQRTQQEDSAVYLCASSLNPTDTQYFGPGTRLTVL.

V usage is TRBV9 and J usage is TRBJ1-4; 11 bases fit TRBD1. In germline, CDR1 is SGDLS, CDR2 YYNGEE. The CDR3 extends over 18 amino acids. Trimming took 4 bases from V and 4 from J; bases not matched to a gene: 12. This chain's CDR3 is CASSLQTGTGGGNEKLFF. DNA for the CDR3: TGTGCCAGCAGCCTGCAGACCGGGACAGGGGGGGGTAATGAAAAACTGTTTTTT.

This chain connects TRBV5-8 to TRBJ1-4, with TRBD1 matching over 7 bases. The ends lost 0 bases at V and 10 bases at J; junction bases unmatched: 9. The germline V gene has CDR1 SGHTS and CDR2 YDEGEE. The length of the CDR3 is 15 residues. DNA for the CDR3: TGTGCCAGCAGCTTGGCCGGGACCCAGGGGGGAAAACTGTTTTTT. This translates into CASSLAGTQGGKLFF.

J is TRBJ2-1 and V is TRBV9; 7 bases are shared with TRBD2. The J segment lost 10 bases and the V segment lost 0 bases, leaving 4 bases of the junction unmatched. CDR1 and CDR2 (germline): SGDLS, YYNGEE. The CDR3 has 13 amino acids. This CDR3 reads CASSVVFGGEQFF. Written as DNA, the CDR3 is TGTGCCAGCAGCGTAGTGTTCGGGGGGGAGCAGTTCTTC.

The rearrangement joins TRBV7-9 to TRBJ2-3, with D hard to call. Germline V gives CDR1 SEHNR, CDR2 FQNEAQ (reference sequence). V shed 3 bases and J shed 0 bases, with 10 bases lying between them. The CDR3 contains 15 residues. The CDR3 DNA is TGTGCCAGCAGCTTCAGTGCTTCTAGCACAGATACGCAGTATTTT. Translating it yields CASSFSASSTDTQYF.

A single count supports this clone. The chain has TRBV5-1 and TRBJ2-5; 8 bases are a match to TRBD2. In germline, CDR1 is SGHRS, CDR2 YFSETQ. V shed 2 bases, J shed 3 bases, and the junction held 6 bases outside the gene matches. The CDR3 runs 15 residues. DNA for the CDR3: TGCGCCAGCAGCTTCCAAGGACTAGCAGAAGAGACCCAGTACTTC. It yields the protein CASSFQGLAEETQYF.